This T cell receptor beta chain is drawn from a study of blood T cell repertoires in COVID-19 (TCRdb year 2020). Describing the broader study: Samples from collaborators originated in the United States, Italy and Spain and spanned both the acute and convalescent phases of COVID-19. The prospective study material was composed of cDNA or gDNA derived from T cells, B-cell-depleted T cells, or PBMCs. The samples were drawn from the first 160 participants of the ongoing ImmuneRACE study and from some 1,300 subjects provided by 6 global collaborators. A freely available public database, intended as a resource for researchers studying the immune response to SARS-CoV-2, is where the repertoires were released. Where HLA class I and class II types were available, the types were taken from metadata supplied by the sample provider, not from assay-based typing. Deeply sampled blood TCRbeta repertoires from subjects exposed to, actively infected with, or recovered from COVID-19 were included in the dataset. Sample metadata almost always included a de-identified subject ID, COVID-19 status, age in years and sex.

The research as a whole found: The amount of clinical and demographic metadata varied by source and participant and was provided uncurated.

On this clone itself: The antigen this receptor binds is unknown. Base qualities are not recorded, but no much larger clone differs from it by a single base.

Each collaborating institution followed its own protocols to collect whole blood in K2EDTA tubes. For TCRbeta analysis, collaborator samples were shipped as frozen whole blood, as isolated PBMCs, or as DNA extracted from either sample type. The immunoSEQ Assay, a bias-controlled multiplex PCR, was used to amplify TCRbeta CDR3 regions from genomic DNA. The original methods were these. Nucleated cell counts per sample were estimated from amplification of reference gene primers within the assay. Sequence reads were collapsed and filtered to measure the absolute abundance of every unique TCRbeta CDR3 rearrangement. For each sample, productive Simpson clonality was calculated by taking the square root of Simpson's diversity index across productive rearrangements. As stored in TCRdb, this immuneACCESS dataset retains in-frame rearrangements with V and J assigned. A fraction of the clones does not appear; measured against another copy, unresolved V genes explain less than half of the discrepancy, and the remainder lacks a known reason. That table is the source of V, J and clone size, and D and trimming were worked out from the DNA. This sample lists 210,000 or so clones; roughly 89% were detected once. Roughly 0.6% of the sample is in the top ten clones.

Measured from the cysteine to the phenylalanine, the CDR3 is 15 residues long. The entry retains the CDR3 DNA only, 45 bases that are in frame from base 1. The germline ends are 13 bases apart after V is trimmed by 2 bases and J by 2 bases. The germline V gene yields SGDLS for CDR1 and YYNGEE for CDR2. The sequence was collected from a man in his forties or fifties with acute or convalescent COVID-19. The sequenced sample consisted of peripheral blood. This chain joins TRBV9 to TRBJ2-5, and perhaps TRBD2 as D gene, on 6 matching bases. CDR3 protein: CASSVLSGQQETQYF. The DNA reads as follows: TGTGCCAGCAGCGTGCTTAGCGGTCAACAAGAGACCCAGTACTTC. The full variable domain, completed from the reference TRBV9 and TRBJ2-5 proteins outside the CDR3, reads DSGVTQTPKHLITATGQRVTLRCSPRSGDLSVYWYQQSLDQGLQFLIQYYNGEERAKGNILERFSAQQFPDLHSELNLSSLELGDSALYFCASSVLSGQQETQYFGPGTRLLVL.